This T cell receptor (beta chain) is drawn from a study of T cell repertoires in cytomegalovirus infection. Germline values: CDR1 SNHLY, CDR2 FYNNEI. This CDR3 contains 13 residues. Germline trimming cut 8 bases from V and 4 bases from J; bases unmatched to any gene: 4. One entry per CDR3 protein results from TCRdb running MiXCR on the reads. The profile shows approximately 300,000 distinct CDR3 sequences, 29% of them singletons. Turning to this clonotype: Its antigen is currently unknown.

The V and J genes are TRBV2 and TRBJ2-7; 11 bases map to TRBD1. This receptor was identified in a human donor in good health (CMV status not recorded). Some clones in this sample may be carry-over from other donors' samples. The material was cultured PBMCs, obtained from culture after CMV antigen stimulation. The CDR3 region has the DNA TGTGCCAGCGCGGGACAGGGGGTTTACGAGCAGTACTTC. Protein: CASAGQGVYEQYF.